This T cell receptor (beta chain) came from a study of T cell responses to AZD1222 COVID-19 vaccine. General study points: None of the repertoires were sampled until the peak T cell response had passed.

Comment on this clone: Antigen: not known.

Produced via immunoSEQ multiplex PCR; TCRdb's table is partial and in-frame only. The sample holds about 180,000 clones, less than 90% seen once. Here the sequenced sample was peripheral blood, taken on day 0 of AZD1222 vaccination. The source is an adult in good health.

CDR3 sequence: CATRPAGGLGNTEAFF. The CDR3 nucleotides are TGTGCCACCAGGCCGGCAGGGGGCTTGGGGAACACTGAAGCTTTCTTT. The rearrangement joins TRBV24-1 to TRBJ1-1; 8 positions agree with TRBD1. Losses at the gene ends were 7 bases for V and 1 base for J; bases not matched to a gene: 10. The CDR3 spans 16 residues. Germline V CDR1 and CDR2: KGHDR, SFDVKD.